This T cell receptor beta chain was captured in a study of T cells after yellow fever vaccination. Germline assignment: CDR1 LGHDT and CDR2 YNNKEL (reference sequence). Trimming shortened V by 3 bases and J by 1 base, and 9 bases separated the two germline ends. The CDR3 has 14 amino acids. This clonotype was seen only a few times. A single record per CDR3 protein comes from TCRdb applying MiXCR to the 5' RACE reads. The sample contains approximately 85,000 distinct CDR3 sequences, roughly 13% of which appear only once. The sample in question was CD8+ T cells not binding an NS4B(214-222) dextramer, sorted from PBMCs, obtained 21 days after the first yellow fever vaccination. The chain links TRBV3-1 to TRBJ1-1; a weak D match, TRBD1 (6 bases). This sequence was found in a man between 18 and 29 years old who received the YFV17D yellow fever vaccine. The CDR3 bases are TGTGCCAGCAGCCAGGAAGGGGGGAACACTGAAGCTTTCTTT. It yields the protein CASSQEGGNTEAFF.